This T cell receptor (beta chain) comes out of a study of T cells in Graves' hyperthyroidism and ophthalmopathy. Diagnoses used clinical symptoms, serum thyroxine and TRAb, thyroid ultrasound and orbital computed tomography. CDR1 LGHDT and CDR2 YNNKEL come from the germline V gene (reference sequence). J gave up 0 bases and V 6 bases, and 8 bases lay outside the gene matches. This CDR3 spans 16 amino acids. RNA transcripts served as the template for amplifying TCR beta CDR3 regions. First-round RT-PCR with HTBI primers amplified the TCR CDR3 region. TCRdb reprocessed the multiplex PCR reads with MiXCR, giving one entry per CDR3 protein. The sample has under 500,000 distinct CDR3 sequences, about an eighth seen once; the top ten hold over 25%. As regards this clonotype: Its antigen remains unidentified.

General study results and limits: Ophthalmopathy was identified by the model a median about seven months ahead of onset. Blood held most thyroid clonotypes expanded above 0.001 frequency.

This clonotype was sampled from a man aged 45-65 years with Graves' ophthalmopathy. The V and J genes are TRBV3-1 and TRBJ2-1; 7 bases map to TRBD1. The sample was blood. Here the CDR3 DNA reads TGTGCCAGCAGGCCCGAGACAGGGAACTCCTACAATGAGCAGTTCTTC. Translated: CASRPETGNSYNEQFF.